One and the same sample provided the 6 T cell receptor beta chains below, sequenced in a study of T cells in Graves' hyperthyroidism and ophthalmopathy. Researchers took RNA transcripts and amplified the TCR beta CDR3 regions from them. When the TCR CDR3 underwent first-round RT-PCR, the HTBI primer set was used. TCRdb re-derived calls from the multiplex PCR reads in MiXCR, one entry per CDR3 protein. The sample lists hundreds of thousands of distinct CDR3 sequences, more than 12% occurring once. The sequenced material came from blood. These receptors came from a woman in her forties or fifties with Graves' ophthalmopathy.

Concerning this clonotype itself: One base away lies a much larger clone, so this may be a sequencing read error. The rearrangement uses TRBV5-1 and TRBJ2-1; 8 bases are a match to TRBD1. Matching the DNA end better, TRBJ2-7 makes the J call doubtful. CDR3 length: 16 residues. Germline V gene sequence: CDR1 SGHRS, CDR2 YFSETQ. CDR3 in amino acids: CASSLRRTGPYNEQYF. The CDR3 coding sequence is TGCGCCAGCAGCTTGAGGAGGACAGGGCCCTACAATGAGCAGTACTTC.

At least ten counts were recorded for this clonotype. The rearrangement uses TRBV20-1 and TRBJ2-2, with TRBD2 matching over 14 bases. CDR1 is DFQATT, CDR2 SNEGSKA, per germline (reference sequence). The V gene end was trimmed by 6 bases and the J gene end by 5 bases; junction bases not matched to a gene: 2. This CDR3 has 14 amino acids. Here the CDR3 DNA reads TGCAGTGCCCGACTAGCGGGAGGGACCGGGGAGCTGTTTTTT. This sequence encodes CSARLAGGTGELFF.

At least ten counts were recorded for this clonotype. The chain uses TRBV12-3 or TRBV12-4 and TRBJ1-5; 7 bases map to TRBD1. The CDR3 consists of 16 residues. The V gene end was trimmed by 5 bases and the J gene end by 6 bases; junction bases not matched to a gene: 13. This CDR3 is CASSRMDRQVVQPQHF. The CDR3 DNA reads TGTGCCAGCAGTCGAATGGACAGGCAGGTTGTTCAGCCCCAGCATTTT.

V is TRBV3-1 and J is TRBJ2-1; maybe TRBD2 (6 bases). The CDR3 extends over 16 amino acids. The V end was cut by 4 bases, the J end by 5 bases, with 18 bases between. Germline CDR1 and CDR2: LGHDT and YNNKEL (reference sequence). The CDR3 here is CASSPRNRELHNEQFF. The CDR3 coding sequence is TGTGCCAGCAGCCCAAGGAACCGGGAGCTTCACAATGAGCAGTTCTTC.

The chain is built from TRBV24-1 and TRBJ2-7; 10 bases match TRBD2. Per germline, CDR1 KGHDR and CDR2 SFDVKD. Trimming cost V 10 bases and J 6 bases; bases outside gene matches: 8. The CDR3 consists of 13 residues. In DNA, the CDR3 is TGTGCCACTTCTAGCGGGAGTTTAGCCGAGCAGTACTTC. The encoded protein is CATSSGSLAEQYF.

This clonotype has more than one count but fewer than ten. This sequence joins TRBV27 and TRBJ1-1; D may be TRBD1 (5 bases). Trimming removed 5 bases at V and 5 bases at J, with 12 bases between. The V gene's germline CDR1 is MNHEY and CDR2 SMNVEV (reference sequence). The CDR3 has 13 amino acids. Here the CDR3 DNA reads TGTGCCAGCAGTAGGGCGGGGGTGACTGAAGCTTTCTTT. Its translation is CASSRAGVTEAFF.